This T cell receptor beta chain emerged from a study of OX40 agonist ivuxolimab in advanced cancers. About the study: Across the patients, intravenous ivuxolimab was delivered every 2 weeks at 0.01 to 10 mg/kg. At about 81% male, the cohort had a mean age of approximately 60 years, ranging from roughly 20 to 80. Whole-study results and caveats: Among expanded peripheral T cells, antigen specificity went undetermined.

In regard to this clone: Antigen unknown.

This table comes from immunoSEQ multiplex PCR, and its TCRdb copy is limited to in-frame clones, with some not included. Among about 54,000 clones listed, approximately 90% were seen once. Autoimmune disease history or systemic immunosuppression led to patient exclusion. This receptor was identified in an adult with an advanced solid tumor such as melanoma, head and neck, liver or kidney cancer. The sequencing used CD4+ or CD8+ T cells sorted from blood, collected in a trial of the OX40 agonist ivuxolimab.

DNA of the CDR3: TGCGCCAGCAGCCACCATACTAGCTTCGGGGAAGAGACCCAGTACTTC. Protein product: CASSHHTSFGEETQYF. This chain links TRBV4-3 with TRBJ2-5, with D maybe TRBD2 (6 bases). Germline loops: CDR1 LGHNA, CDR2 YSLEER. V was trimmed by 3 bases and J by 3 bases, leaving 17 bases between them. This CDR3 region has 16 residues.